This T cell receptor (beta chain) was captured in a study of cytomegalovirus exposure and HLA in healthy donors (dated by TCRdb to 2015 to 2018). Study-wide context: An earlier analysis of approximately 550 of the donors reported roughly 270 Gb of sequence data and 117 million unique TCR beta sequences from around 200 million T cells. An early release covering roughly 640 HLA-typed donors comprised roughly 300 gigabases of sequencing data and some 79 million unique TCR sequences. The genetic ancestry cluster associated with self-reported Caucasian donors included 81% of the 398 genotyped donors. The aim of the study was to test whether cataloging public T cell receptors could identify signatures of past pathogen exposure. The T cell repertoires of 670 or so subjects were profiled by immunosequencing and related to cytomegalovirus serostatus. Besides the first cohort of roughly 660 subjects, a separate validation cohort made up of roughly 120 different subjects was used. The study combined high-throughput TCR immunosequencing, statistical association of individual TCRs with disease status, and machine learning to predict cytomegalovirus infection status. In a later analysis, previously published TCR beta repertoires from 500 to 750 donors were re-analyzed and high-resolution HLA genotyping was added so that TCR occurrence patterns could be studied. In the later analysis, no new phenotypic data were used to find candidate immune exposures; instead, reliance was placed on TCR beta sequences and their occurrence across donors. An earlier analysis of 587 of the donors applied high-throughput TCR beta sequencing to assess whether each TCR beta V gene segment acted as functional or pseudogenic. Donor age, sex, ethnicity and CMV serostatus were compiled alongside the repertoire data. In a later genetic analysis, genome-wide SNP genotypes for about 65% of the roughly 670 donors were used, and that subset was treated as a discovery cohort. Every discovery cohort repertoire had been produced on one sequencing platform. Both class I and class II loci were covered by HLA typing, at four-digit resolution. The number of typed donors differed by locus: about 629-630 for A, B, C, DRB1 and DQB1; 500 to 550 for DQA1; 606 for DPA1; and some 470 for DPB1. Because of strong linkage in the cohort, roughly five DR-DQ haplotypes were treated as single units for association and clustering. Among around 400 genotyped donors of the cohort, an average of approximately 240,000 unique TCR beta nucleotide sequences was sequenced per donor, of which about 19% were non-productive.

Study-wide findings and limitations: Most TCR sequences were seen in very few donors, while some public TCRs were found in many individuals. In both the original and validation cohorts, the classifier was reported to diagnose cytomegalovirus status with high specificity and sensitivity. Linkage disequilibrium might explain the correlated functional status among segregating V segments, but an unknown experimental factor could not be ruled out. A cluster of highly shared sequence variants was judged likely to be a technical artifact of the sequencing pipeline. When HLA alleles, especially DR and DQ, strongly co-occurred, attributing TCR associations to individual alleles was difficult. In a later analysis, the rate of TCR association differed among HLA loci, with DRB1 alleles having the most associated TCRs and HLA-C alleles having the fewest. Some IMGT-functional V segments, including TRBV6-2 and TRBV6-3, could not be told apart with the 87-base-pair reads, so those segments were excluded. An association between a missense DCLRE1C variant and V-gene and J-gene trimming of TCR beta chains was found in a later genetic analysis and replicated in an independent cohort. A further reported finding was that TCR beta sequences accurately predicted the HLA-A and HLA-B alleles for most subjects in the first cohort. A total of 150 to 200 TCR beta chains were listed by the study as associated with cytomegalovirus. A later analysis reported that several top co-occurrence clusters appeared linked to parvovirus B19, influenza, CMV and Epstein-Barr virus. The earlier analysis of almost 600 of the donors excluded some 16 rarely observed V segments, including chromosome 9 orphons, because counts were too low. In a later analysis, HLA-associated TCR beta chains were found to be more clonally expanded and to have lower generation probabilities than equally common non-associated chains. Because HLA typing was unavailable for some donors at each locus, only the typed subset was used in association tests. The presence/absence analyses assumed that sequencing depth was roughly uniform across donors, and that assumption may not be true. A few of the identified cytomegalovirus-associated TCR beta chains were confirmed in vitro to be specific for cytomegalovirus antigens. At a false discovery rate of 0.05, a later analysis linked 16,951 TCR beta sequences to specific HLA alleles. The authors suggested that the approach could potentially be generalized to other disease states and immunological phenotypes. According to a later genetic analysis, donors in an Asian-associated ancestry cluster had fewer N-insertions in productive TCRs than the approximately 710-donor mean. CMV serostatus was the only immune exposure information available for the cohort. Broadly in line with IMGT annotations, most TCR beta V segments showed up in productive rearrangements about 87% or about 30% of the time in an earlier analysis of 450 to 600 of the donors. In this cohort, only TCR beta chains were sequenced, and detectable features were limited by the absence of alpha or paired-chain data. Most CMV-associated TCR beta chains appeared to be HLA-restricted in a later analysis, and the HLA associations seemed to be driven largely by CMV exposure.

Library construction relied on the immunoSEQ multiplex PCR assay. For the multiplex PCR, a mixture combining 60 forward primers for TCR Vbeta segments and 13 reverse primers for TCR Jbeta segments was used. Amplification of the CDR3 region of rearranged TCR beta genes was performed with a multiplex PCR assay on genomic DNA. Amplified TCR beta libraries were sequenced as 87-base-pair reads on the Illumina HiSeq System. On the authors' methods: A later analysis counted about 80 million unique TCR beta chains across the 550 to 700 repertoires, and 9.5 million to 11 million of these chains were shared by at least two donors. Raw reads were error-corrected and collapsed into unique sequences with a nearest-neighbor algorithm that merged closely related sequences to remove PCR and sequencing errors. To assign V, D and J gene segments, CDR3 sequences were aligned to IMGT reference sequences. For a sequence to be retained, a match of at least six nucleotides was required to both a V gene segment and a J gene segment. Rearrangements were classified as productive when the CDR3 lacked stop codons and remained in frame with V and J, and all other rearrangements were classified as non-productive. Following IMGT convention, CDR3 was defined as the stretch from the second conserved V-encoded cysteine up to the conserved J-encoded phenylalanine. In an earlier analysis of approximately 500 of the donors, sequences lacking an unambiguous match to a single V gene segment were excluded. In an earlier analysis of approximately 560 of the donors, a V segment was called functional when productive rearrangements were above 56.7%, and segregating when the standard deviation between donors exceeded 5%. A statistical classification framework was built for diagnosing cytomegalovirus status from the catalog of TCR beta chain sequences. V and J gene assignment, in a later analysis, came from comparing TCR nucleotide sequences with IMGT/GENE-DB human TR gene sequences. The TCRdist pipeline was used in a later analysis to assign CDR3 sequences and most-parsimonious VDJ recombination scenarios. In a later analysis, each TCR beta chain was defined by its CDR3 amino acid sequence together with its V-gene family, and reads lacking a unique V-gene family were excluded. To address suspected cross-contamination and a sequencing artifact, a later analysis removed a few hundred highly shared, low-generation-probability nucleotide sequences. A later analysis calculated a clonal expansion index for each public chain from normalized within-repertoire ranks of inferred template counts. In a later analysis, generation probabilities were computed with a VDJ recombination model fitted to out-of-frame rearrangements, and the resulting probabilities were checked against IGoR. A later analysis scored TCR-TCR, TCR-HLA and TCR-CMV co-occurrence with hypergeometric tests, applying a repertoire-size bias correction to TCR pairs. To estimate false discovery rates, a later analysis permuted the HLA or CMV assignments 20 times. A later analysis grouped co-occurring TCRs with DBSCAN, adding TCRdist sequence similarity when clustering within HLA-allele-positive subsets. For co-occurrence clustering, repertoires with fewer than 30,000 or more than 120,000 public chains were excluded, along with four or five repertoires with anomalous nucleotide sharing. In TCRdb, the immuneACCESS table is reduced to in-frame sequences with V and J assigned. These tables do not hold every clone; where another copy was compared, an unresolved V gene accounts for under half, and the others remain unexplained. That table supplies the V and J calls and clone size; D and trimming were determined from the DNA. The sample has about 83,000 clones on record, roughly four fifths of them singletons. The ten largest clones take up around 2% of the sample.

At the junction V is shortened by 4 bases and J by 0 bases, with 15 bases in between. Taken from the germline V gene, the CDR1 and CDR2 loops are MDHEN and SYDVKM. Counted from cysteine to phenylalanine, this CDR3 has 16 amino acids. Of the read, only the CDR3 DNA is kept; its 48 bases are in frame from base 1. In regard to this clone: No antigen is known for it. Per-base quality was not reported, and no clone a single base away is much larger than it.

The cohort was made up of about 670 healthy bone marrow donors. All cohort members were sampled while nominally healthy, although unrecorded immune exposures were likely present. The donor was CMV seronegative and was included in the group of around 320 seronegative cohort members. Every donor gave a peripheral blood sample, and the peripheral blood mononuclear cells from that sample were used for TCR beta sequencing. The Qiagen DNeasy Blood Extraction Kit was used to extract genomic DNA from the blood cell samples. The sequence derives from a woman in her thirties in good health and CMV-seronegative. The chain was built from TRBV28 and TRBJ1-1; the D gene cannot be named for sure. The sequencing sample was made of PBMCs. DNA sequence: TGTGCCAGCAGTTACGATTTCGACACCATGAACACTGAAGCTTTCTTT. This encodes CASSYDFDTMNTEAFF.